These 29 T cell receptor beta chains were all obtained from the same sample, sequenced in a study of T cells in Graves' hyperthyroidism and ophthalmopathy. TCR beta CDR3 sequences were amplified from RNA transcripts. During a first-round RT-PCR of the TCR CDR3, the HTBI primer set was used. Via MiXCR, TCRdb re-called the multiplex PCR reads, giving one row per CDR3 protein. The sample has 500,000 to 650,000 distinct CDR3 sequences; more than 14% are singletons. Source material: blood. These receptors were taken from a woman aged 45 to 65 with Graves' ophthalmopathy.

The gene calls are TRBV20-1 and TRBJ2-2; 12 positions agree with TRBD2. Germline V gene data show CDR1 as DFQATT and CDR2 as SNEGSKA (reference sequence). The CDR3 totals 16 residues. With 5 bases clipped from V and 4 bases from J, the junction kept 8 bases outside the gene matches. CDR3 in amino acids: CSAFRGLAGTTGELFF. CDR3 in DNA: TGCAGTGCTTTTCGAGGACTAGCGGGAACCACCGGGGAGCTGTTTTTT.

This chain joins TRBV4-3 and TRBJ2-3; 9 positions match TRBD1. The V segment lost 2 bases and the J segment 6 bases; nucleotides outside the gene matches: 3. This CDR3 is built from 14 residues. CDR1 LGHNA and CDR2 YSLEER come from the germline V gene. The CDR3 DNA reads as TGCGCCAGCAGCCAACGGACAGGGGTGGATACGCAGTATTTT. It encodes CASSQRTGVDTQYF.

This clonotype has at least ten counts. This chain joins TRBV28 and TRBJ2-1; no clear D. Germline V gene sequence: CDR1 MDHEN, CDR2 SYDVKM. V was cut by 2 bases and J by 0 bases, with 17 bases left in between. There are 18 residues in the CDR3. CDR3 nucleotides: TGTGCCAGCAGTTTAATTCTAGGGAAACCAAGCTCCTACAATGAGCAGTTCTTC. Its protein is CASSLILGKPSSYNEQFF.

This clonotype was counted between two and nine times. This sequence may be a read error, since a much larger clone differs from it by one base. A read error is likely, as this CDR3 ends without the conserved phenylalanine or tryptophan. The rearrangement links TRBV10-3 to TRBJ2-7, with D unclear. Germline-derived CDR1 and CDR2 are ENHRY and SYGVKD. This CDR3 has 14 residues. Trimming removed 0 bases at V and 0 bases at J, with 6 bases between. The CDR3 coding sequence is TGTGCCATCAGTGAGTCTTGGAACTCCTACGAGCAGTACCTC. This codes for CAISESWNSYEQYL.

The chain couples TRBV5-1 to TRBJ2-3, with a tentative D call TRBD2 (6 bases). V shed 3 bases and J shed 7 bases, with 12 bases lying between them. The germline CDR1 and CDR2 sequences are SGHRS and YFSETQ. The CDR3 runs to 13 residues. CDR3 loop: CASSSGAGNTQYF. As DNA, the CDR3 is TGCGCCAGCAGCTCGGGAGCGGGTAATACGCAGTATTTT.

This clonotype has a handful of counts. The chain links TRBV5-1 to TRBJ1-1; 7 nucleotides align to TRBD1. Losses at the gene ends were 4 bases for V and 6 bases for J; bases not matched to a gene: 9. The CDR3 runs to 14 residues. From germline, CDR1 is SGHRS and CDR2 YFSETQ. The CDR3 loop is CASSATGVRAEAFF. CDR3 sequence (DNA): TGCGCCAGCAGCGCAACAGGGGTTCGGGCTGAAGCTTTCTTT.

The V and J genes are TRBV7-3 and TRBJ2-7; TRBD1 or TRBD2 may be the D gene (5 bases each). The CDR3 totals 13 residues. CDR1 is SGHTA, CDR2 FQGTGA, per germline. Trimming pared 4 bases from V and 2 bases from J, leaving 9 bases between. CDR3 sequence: CASSWDLAYEQYF. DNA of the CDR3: TGTGCCAGCAGCTGGGACCTCGCCTACGAGCAGTACTTC.

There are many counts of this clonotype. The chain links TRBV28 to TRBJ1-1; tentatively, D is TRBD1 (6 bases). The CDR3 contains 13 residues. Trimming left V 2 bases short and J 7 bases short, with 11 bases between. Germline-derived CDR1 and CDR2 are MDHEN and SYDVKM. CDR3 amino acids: CASSLGQMYEAFF. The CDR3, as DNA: TGTGCCAGCAGTTTAGGACAGATGTATGAAGCTTTCTTT. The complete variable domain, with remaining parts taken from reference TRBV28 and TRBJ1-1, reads DVKVTQSSRYLVKRTGEKVFLECVQDMDHENMFWYRQDPGLGLRLIYFSYDVKMKEKGDIPEGYSVSREKKERFSLILESASTNQTSMYLCASSLGQMYEAFFGQGTRLTVV.

CDR3 in DNA: TGCAGCGTTGCTCGGTGGACTGAAGCTTTCTTT. Translation gives CSVARWTEAFF. V usage is TRBV29-1 and J usage is TRBJ1-1; D is undetermined. V dropped 4 bases and J dropped 5 bases, with 8 bases sitting between them. There are 11 residues in the CDR3. Germline loops: CDR1 SQVTM, CDR2 ANQGSEA.

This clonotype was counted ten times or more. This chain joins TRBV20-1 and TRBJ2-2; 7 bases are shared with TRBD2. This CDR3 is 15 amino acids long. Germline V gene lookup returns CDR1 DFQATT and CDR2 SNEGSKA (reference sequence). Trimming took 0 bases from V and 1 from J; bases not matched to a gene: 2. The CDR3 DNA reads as TGCAGTGCTAGAGAGCGGGAGAGGAACACCGGGGAGCTGTTTTTT. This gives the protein CSARERERNTGELFF.

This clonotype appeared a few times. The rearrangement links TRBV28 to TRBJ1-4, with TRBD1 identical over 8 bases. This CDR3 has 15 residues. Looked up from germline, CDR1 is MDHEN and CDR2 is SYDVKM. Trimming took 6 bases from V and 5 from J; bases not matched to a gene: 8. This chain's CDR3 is CASRPPQGGNEKLFF. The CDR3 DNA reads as TGTGCCAGCAGACCACCACAGGGGGGGAATGAAAAACTGTTTTTT. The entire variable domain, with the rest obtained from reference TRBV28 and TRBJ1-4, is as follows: DVKVTQSSRYLVKRTGEKVFLECVQDMDHENMFWYRQDPGLGLRLIYFSYDVKMKEKGDIPEGYSVSREKKERFSLILESASTNQTSMYLCASRPPQGGNEKLFFGSGTQLSVL.

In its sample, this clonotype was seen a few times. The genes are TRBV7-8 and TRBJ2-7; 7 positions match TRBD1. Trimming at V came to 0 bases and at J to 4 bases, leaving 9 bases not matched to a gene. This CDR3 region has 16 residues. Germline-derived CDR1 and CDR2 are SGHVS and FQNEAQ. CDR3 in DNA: TGTGCCAGCAGCTTAGCCAGAACCGGGACAGTATACGAGCAGTACTTC. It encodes CASSLARTGTVYEQYF. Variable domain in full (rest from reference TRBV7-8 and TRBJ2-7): GAGVSQSPRYKVAKRGQDVALRCDPISGHVSLFWYQQALGQGPEFLTYFQNEAQLDKSGLPSDRFFAERPEGSVSTLKIQRTQQEDSAVYLCASSLARTGTVYEQYFGPGTRLTVT.

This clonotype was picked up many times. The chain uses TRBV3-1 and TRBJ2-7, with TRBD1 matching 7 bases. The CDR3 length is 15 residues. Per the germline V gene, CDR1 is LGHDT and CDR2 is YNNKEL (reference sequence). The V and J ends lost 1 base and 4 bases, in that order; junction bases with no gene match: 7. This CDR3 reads CASSQGSDRIYEQYF. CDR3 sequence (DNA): TGTGCCAGCAGCCAAGGTTCGGACAGGATTTACGAGCAGTACTTC.

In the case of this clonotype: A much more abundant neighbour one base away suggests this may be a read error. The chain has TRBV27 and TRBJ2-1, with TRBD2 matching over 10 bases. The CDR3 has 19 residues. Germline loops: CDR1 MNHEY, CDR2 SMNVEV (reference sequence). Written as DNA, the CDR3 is TGTGCCAACAGTTTAGCCGTCGGATGGCTAGCGGGAGCCGTTAATGAGCAGTTCTTC. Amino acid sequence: CANSLAVGWLAGAVNEQFF.

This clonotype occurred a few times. The CDR3 here is CAWSGDRSNEKLFF. CDR3 coding DNA: TGTGCCTGGAGTGGGGACAGAAGTAATGAAAAACTGTTTTTT. V gene TRBV30 combines with J gene TRBJ1-4; TRBD1 aligns across 7 bases. Germline lookup yields CDR1 GTSNPN and CDR2 SVGIG (reference sequence). The ends lost 1 base at V and 4 bases at J; junction bases unmatched: 3. CDR3 length equals 14 residues. Drawing the rest from reference TRBV30 and TRBJ1-4, the complete variable domain is SQTIHQWPATLVQPVGSPLSLECTVEGTSNPNLYWYRQAAGRGLQLLFYSVGIGQISSEVPQNLSASRPQDRQFILSSKKLLLSDSGFYLCAWSGDRSNEKLFFGSGTQLSVL.

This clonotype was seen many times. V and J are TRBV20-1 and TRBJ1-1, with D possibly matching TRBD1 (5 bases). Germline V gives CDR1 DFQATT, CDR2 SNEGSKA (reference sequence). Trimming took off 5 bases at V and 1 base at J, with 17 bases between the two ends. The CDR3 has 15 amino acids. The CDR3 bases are TGCAGTGCTGACGCTCGGGGGTCAGGGAACACTGAAGCTTTCTTT. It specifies CSADARGSGNTEAFF.

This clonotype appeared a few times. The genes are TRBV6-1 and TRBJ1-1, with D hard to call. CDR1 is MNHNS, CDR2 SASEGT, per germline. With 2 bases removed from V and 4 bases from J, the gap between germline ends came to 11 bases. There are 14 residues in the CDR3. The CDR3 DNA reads TGTGCCAGCAGTGAAAGGGATGGCGGCACTGAAGCTTTCTTT. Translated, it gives CASSERDGGTEAFF.

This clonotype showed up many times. CDR3 nucleotide sequence: TGTGCCACCAGTGACAACAGCGGGAGCTGGTACAATGAGCAGTTCTTC. Protein sequence: CATSDNSGSWYNEQFF. The chain combines TRBV24-1 with TRBJ2-1; 8 bases match TRBD2. V gave up 4 bases and J gave up 4 bases; unmatched junction bases: 8. This CDR3 contains 16 residues. Per germline, CDR1 KGHDR and CDR2 SFDVKD.

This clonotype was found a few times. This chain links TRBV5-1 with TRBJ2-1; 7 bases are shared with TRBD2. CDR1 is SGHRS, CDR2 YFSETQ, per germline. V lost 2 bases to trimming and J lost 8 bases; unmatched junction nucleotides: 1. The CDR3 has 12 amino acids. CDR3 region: CASSFGGYEQFF. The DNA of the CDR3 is TGCGCCAGCAGCTTCGGGGGGTATGAGCAGTTCTTC. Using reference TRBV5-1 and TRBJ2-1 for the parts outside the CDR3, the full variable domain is KAGVTQTPRYLIKTRGQQVTLSCSPISGHRSVSWYQQTPGQGLQFLFEYFSETQRNKGNFPGRFSGRQFSNSRSEMNVSTLELGDSALYLCASSFGGYEQFFGPGTRLTVL.

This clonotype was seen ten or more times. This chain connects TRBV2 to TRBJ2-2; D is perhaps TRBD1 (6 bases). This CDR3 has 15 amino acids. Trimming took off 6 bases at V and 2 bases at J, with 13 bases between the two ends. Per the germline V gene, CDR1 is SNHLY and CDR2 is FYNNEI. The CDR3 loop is CASRIGTPNTGELFF. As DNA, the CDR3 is TGTGCCAGCAGAATCGGGACACCCAACACCGGGGAGCTGTTTTTT.

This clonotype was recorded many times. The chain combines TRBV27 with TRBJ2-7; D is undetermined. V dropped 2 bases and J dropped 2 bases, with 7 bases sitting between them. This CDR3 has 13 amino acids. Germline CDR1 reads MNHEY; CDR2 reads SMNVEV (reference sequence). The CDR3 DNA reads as TGTGCCAGCAGTTTAGGTGTACCCTACGAGCAGTACTTC. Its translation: CASSLGVPYEQYF.

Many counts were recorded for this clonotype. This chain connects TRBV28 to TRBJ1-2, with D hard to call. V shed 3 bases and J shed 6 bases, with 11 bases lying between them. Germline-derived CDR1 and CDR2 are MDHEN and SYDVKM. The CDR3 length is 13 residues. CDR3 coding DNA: TGTGCCAGCAGTTTCCAACTGGGCGATGGCTACACCTTC. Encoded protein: CASSFQLGDGYTF.

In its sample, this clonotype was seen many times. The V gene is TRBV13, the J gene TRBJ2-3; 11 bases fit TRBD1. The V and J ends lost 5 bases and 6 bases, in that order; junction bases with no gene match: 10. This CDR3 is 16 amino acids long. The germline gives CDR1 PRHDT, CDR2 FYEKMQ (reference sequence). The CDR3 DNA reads TGTGCCAGCAGCCCAGAAGGGACAGGGGGAGAGGATACGCAGTATTTT. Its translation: CASSPEGTGGEDTQYF.

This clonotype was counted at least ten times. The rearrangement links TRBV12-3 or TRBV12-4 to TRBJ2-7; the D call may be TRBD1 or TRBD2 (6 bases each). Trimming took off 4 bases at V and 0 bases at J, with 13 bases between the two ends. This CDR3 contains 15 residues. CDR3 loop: CASSYDGGASYEQYF. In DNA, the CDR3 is TGTGCCAGCAGTTACGACGGGGGCGCCTCCTACGAGCAGTACTTC.

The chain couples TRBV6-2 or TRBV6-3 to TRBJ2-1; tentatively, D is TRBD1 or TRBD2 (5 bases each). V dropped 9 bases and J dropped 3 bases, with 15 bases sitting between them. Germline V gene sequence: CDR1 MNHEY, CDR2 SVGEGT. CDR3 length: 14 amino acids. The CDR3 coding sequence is TGTGCCAGTGACTACAGGTATAACTACAATGAGCAGTTCTTC. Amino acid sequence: CASDYRYNYNEQFF.

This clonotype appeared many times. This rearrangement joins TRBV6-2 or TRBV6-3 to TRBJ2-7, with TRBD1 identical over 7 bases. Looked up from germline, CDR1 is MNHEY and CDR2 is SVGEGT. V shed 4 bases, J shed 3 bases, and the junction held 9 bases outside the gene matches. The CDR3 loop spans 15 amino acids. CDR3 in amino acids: CASSSAGQADYEQYF. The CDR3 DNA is TGTGCCAGCAGTTCAGCCGGACAGGCGGACTACGAGCAGTACTTC.

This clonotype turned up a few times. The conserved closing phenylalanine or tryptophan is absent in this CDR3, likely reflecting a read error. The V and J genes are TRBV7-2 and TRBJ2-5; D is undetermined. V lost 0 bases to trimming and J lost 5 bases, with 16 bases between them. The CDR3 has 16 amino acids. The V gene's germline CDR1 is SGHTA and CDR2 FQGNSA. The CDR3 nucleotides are TGTGCCAGCAGCTTAGCGCTAACTGTTGGGGTGGAGACCCAGTACCTC. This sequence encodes CASSLALTVGVETQYL.

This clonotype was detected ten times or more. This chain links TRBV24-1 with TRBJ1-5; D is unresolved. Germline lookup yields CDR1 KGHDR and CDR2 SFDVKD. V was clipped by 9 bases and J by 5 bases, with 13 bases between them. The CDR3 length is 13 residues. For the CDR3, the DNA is TGTGCCACCGCCGGGCAGCACGATCAGCCCCAGCATTTT. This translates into CATAGQHDQPQHF.

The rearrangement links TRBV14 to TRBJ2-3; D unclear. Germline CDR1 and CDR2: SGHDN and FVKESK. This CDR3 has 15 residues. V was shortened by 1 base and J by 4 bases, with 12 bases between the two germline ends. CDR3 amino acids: CASSQAVIPSDTQYF. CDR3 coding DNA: TGTGCCAGCAGCCAAGCAGTAATCCCTTCAGATACGCAGTATTTT.